Listed here are 8 T cell receptor beta chains from one sample, sequenced in a study of blood T cell repertoires in COVID-19. TCRdb's table, derived via immunoSEQ multiplex PCR, lists solely in-frame clones and lacks some. The sample contains 85,000 to 95,000 clones, around nine tenths of which appear only once. Sequences were obtained from peripheral blood. These receptors all come from a woman aged 50 to 60 in a cohort sampled during active COVID-19.

This clone has a handful of counts. This rearrangement joins TRBV10-3 to TRBJ2-2; TRBD1 matches at 10 bases. With V trimmed by 5 bases and J by 7 bases, 7 bases remained unmatched. The CDR3 spans 15 residues. Germline V lookup: CDR1 ENHRY, CDR2 SYGVKD. CDR3 protein: CAISRQGASGGELFF. The DNA of the CDR3 is TGTGCCATCAGTAGACAGGGGGCCTCGGGCGGGGAGCTGTTTTTT.

The rearrangement joins TRBV11-3 to TRBJ2-3, with 10 bases lining up with TRBD1. The length of the CDR3 is 15 residues. From germline, CDR1 is SGHNT and CDR2 YENEEA. J gave up 7 bases and V 5 bases, and 9 bases lay outside the gene matches. DNA for the CDR3: TGTGCCAGCAGCCCGTCCCGGGACAGGGGAAATACGCAGTATTTT. Translating it yields CASSPSRDRGNTQYF. Filled out from reference TRBV11-3 and TRBJ2-3, the complete variable domain reads EAGVVQSPRYKIIEKKQPVAFWCNPISGHNTLYWYLQNLGQGPELLIRYENEEAVDDSQLPKDRFSAERLKGVDSTLKIQPAELGDSAVYLCASSPSRDRGNTQYFGPGTRLTVL.

V gene TRBV28 combines with J gene TRBJ1-2; 7 bases agree with TRBD1. This CDR3 is built from 13 residues. The V segment lost 4 bases and the J segment 4 bases; nucleotides outside the gene matches: 3. Germline CDR1 reads MDHEN; CDR2 reads SYDVKM. The CDR3 sequence is CASSSQGLYGYTF. CDR3 DNA: TGTGCCAGCAGTTCACAGGGGCTCTATGGCTACACCTTC.

The chain couples TRBV5-8 to TRBJ1-5; D remains unclear. The germline V gene encodes CDR1 SGHTS and CDR2 YDEGEE. This CDR3 spans 14 amino acids. V was shortened by 0 bases and J by 2 bases, with 6 bases between the two germline ends. The CDR3 loop reads CASSLVAGNQPQHF. The CDR3 nucleotides read TGTGCCAGCAGCTTGGTCGCGGGCAATCAGCCCCAGCATTTT. Variable domain in full (rest from reference TRBV5-8 and TRBJ1-5): EAGVTQSPTHLIKTRGQQATLRCSPISGHTSVYWYQQALGLGLQFLLWYDEGEERNRGNFPPRFSGRQFPNYSSELNVNALELEDSALYLCASSLVAGNQPQHFGDGTRLSIL.

The chain uses TRBV18 and TRBJ2-1; TRBD2 matches at 8 bases. The germline CDR1 and CDR2 sequences are KGHSH and LQKENI. The CDR3 spans 15 residues. Trimming cost V 2 bases and J 5 bases; bases outside gene matches: 5. In nucleotides, the CDR3 is TGTGCCAGCTCACCAGGGAGCGGGAGCCACAATGAGCAGTTCTTC. Residues: CASSPGSGSHNEQFF.

This clone was recorded a few times. The CDR3 sequence: CASRTTLLSSGNTIYF. The CDR3 DNA is TGTGCCAGCAGGACAACACTCCTCAGCTCTGGAAACACCATATATTTT. The gene calls are TRBV2 and TRBJ1-3; D remains ambiguous. This CDR3 is built from 16 residues. The germline CDR1 and CDR2 sequences are SNHLY and FYNNEI. Trimming took 6 bases from V and 0 from J, leaving 15 bases between them.

The J gene is TRBJ2-5, the V gene TRBV5-8, with TRBD1 as a possible D gene (5 bases). The CDR3 spans 13 residues. CDR1 and CDR2 from the germline V gene are SGHTS and YDEGEE. V was cut by 2 bases and J by 3 bases, with 8 bases left in between. CDR3 coding DNA: TGTGCCAGCAGCTTAACAGGAAAAGAGACCCAGTACTTC. Its protein is CASSLTGKETQYF.

This chain uses TRBV6-5 with TRBJ1-1; D remains unclear. The CDR3 has 15 residues. V was shortened by 6 bases and J by 5 bases, with 19 bases between the two germline ends. Germline CDR1 MNHEY, CDR2 SVGAGI. Written as DNA, the CDR3 is TGTGCCAGCAGGGTAAACGAAGGAGGTGGGACTGAAGCTTTCTTT. It is translated as CASRVNEGGGTEAFF.